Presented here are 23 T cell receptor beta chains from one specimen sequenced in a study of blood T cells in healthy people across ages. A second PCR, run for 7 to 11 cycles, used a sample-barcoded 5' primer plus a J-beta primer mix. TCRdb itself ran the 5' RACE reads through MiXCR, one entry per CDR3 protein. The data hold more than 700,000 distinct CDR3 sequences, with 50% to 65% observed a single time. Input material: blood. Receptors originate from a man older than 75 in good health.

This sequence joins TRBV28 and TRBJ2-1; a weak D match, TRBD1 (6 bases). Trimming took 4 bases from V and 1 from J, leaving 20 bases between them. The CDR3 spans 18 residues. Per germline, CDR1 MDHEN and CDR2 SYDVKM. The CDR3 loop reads CASSSRGIGQGSYNEQFF. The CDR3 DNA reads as TGTGCCAGCAGTTCTCGCGGTATAGGGCAGGGGTCCTACAATGAGCAGTTCTTC.

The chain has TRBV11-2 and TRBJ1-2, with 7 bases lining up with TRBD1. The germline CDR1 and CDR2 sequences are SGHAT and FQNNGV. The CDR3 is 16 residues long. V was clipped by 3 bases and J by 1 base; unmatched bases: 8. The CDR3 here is CASSFRRGPHNYGYTF. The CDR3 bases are TGTGCCAGCAGCTTTAGGAGGGGGCCGCATAACTATGGCTACACCTTC.

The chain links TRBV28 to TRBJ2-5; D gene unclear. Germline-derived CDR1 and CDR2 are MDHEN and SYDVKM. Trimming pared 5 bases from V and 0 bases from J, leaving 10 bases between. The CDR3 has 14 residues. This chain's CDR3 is CASSTSAYQETQYF. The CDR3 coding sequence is TGTGCCAGCAGTACAAGCGCCTACCAAGAGACCCAGTACTTC.

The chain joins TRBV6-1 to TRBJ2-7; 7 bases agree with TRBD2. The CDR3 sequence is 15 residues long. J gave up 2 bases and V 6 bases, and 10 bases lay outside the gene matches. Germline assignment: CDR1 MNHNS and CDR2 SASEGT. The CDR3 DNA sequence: TGTGCCAGCAGAATCTCCCTAGCGGCCGCCTACGAGCAGTACTTC. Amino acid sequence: CASRISLAAAYEQYF.

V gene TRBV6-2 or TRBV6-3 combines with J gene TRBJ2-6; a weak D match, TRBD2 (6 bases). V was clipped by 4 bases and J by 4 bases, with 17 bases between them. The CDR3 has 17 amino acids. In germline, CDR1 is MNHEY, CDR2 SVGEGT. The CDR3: CASSSPGGTRGANVLTF. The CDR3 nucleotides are TGTGCCAGCAGTTCCCCCGGAGGGACGAGAGGGGCCAACGTCCTGACTTTC.

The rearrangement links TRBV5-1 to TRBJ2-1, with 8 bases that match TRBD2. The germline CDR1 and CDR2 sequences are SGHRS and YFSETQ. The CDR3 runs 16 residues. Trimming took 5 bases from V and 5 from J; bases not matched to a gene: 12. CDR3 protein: CASRGSGTIINNEQFF. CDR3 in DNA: TGCGCCAGCAGGGGTAGCGGGACAATCATCAACAATGAGCAGTTCTTC.

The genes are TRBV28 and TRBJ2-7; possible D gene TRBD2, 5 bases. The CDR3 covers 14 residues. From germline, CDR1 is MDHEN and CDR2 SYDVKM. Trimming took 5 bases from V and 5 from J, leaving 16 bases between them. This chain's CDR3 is CASSPYRRLDEQYF. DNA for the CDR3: TGTGCCAGCAGTCCCTATAGGAGGCTTGACGAGCAGTACTTC.

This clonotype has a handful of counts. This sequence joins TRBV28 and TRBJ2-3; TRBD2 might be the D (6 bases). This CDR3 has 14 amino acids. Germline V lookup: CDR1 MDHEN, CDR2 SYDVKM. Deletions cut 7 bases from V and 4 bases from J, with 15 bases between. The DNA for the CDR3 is TGTGCCAGCAAACCGGGACTGCCCCCAGATACGCAGTATTTT. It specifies CASKPGLPPDTQYF.

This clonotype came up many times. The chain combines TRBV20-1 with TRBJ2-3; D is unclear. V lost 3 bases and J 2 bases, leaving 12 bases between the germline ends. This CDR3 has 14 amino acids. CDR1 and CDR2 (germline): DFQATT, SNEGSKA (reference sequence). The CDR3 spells CSASRGLNTDTQYF. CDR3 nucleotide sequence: TGCAGTGCTAGTCGCGGATTGAACACAGATACGCAGTATTTT.

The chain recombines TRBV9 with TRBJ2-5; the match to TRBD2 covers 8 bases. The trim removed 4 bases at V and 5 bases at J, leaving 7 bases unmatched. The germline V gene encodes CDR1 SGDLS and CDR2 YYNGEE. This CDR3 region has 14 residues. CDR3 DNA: TGTGCCAGCAGCTCCCGACCTAGCGGGGAGACCCAGTACTTC. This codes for CASSSRPSGETQYF.

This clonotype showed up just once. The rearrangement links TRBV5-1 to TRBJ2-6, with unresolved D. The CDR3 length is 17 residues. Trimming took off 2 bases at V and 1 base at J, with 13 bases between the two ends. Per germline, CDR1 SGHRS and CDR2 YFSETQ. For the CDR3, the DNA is TGCGCCAGCAGCTTTGGCCCCAAGGAATCTGGGGCCAACGTCCTGACTTTC. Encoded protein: CASSFGPKESGANVLTF.

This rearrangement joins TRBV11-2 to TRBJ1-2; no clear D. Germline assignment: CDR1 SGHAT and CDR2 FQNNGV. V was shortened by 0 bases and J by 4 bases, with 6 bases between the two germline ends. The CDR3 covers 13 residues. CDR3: CASSLDILYGYTF. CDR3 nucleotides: TGTGCCAGCAGCTTAGATATCCTCTATGGCTACACCTTC.

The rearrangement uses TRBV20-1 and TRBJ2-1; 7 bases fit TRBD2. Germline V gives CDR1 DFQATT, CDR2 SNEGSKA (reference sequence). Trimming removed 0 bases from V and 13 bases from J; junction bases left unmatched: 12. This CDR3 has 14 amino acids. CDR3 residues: CSARDHRQAGEQFF. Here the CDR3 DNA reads TGCAGTGCTAGAGATCATCGGCAGGCGGGGGAACAGTTCTTC.

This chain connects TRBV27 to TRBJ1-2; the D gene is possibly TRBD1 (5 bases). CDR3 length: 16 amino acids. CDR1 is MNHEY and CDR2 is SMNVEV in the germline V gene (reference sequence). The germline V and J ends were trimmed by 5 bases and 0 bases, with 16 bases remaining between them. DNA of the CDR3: TGTGCCAGCAGTGCCCACGGGGCGACCACTAACTATGGCTACACCTTC. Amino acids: CASSAHGATTNYGYTF.

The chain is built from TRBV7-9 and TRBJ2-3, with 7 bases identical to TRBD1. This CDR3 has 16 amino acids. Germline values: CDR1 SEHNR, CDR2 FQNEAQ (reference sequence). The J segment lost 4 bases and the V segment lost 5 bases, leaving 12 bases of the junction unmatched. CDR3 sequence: CASSRPAGTAPDTQYF. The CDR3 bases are TGTGCCAGCAGCCGCCCGGCCGGGACAGCACCAGATACGCAGTATTTT.

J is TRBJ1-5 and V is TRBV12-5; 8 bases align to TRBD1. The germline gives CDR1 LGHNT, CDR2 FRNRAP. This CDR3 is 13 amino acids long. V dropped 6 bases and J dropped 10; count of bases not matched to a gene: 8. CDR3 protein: CASGAGGSHPQHF. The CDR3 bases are TGTGCTAGTGGGGCAGGGGGCAGCCACCCCCAGCATTTT.

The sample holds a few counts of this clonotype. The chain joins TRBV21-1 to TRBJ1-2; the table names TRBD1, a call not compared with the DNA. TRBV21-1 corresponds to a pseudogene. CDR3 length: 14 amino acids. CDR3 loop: CASSKDREHDGYTF. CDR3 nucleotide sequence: TGTGCCAGCAGCAAAGACAGGGAACACGATGGCTACACCTTC.

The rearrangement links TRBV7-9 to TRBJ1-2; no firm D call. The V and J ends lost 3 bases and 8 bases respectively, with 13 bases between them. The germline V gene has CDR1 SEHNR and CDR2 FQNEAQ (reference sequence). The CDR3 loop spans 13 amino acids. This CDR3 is CASSLDTVSGYTF. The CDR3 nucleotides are TGTGCCAGCAGCTTGGATACGGTTTCAGGCTACACCTTC.

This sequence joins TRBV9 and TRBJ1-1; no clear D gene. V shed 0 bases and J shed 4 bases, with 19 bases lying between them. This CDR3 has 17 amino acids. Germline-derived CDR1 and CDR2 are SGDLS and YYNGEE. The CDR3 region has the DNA TGTGCCAGCAGCGTAGCTACAAGTGGGGAAGATGGCACTGAAGCTTTCTTT. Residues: CASSVATSGEDGTEAFF.

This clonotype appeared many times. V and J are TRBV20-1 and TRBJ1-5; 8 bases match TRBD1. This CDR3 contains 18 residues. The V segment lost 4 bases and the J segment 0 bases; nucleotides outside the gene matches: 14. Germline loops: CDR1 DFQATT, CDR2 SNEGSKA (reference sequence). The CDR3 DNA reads TGCAGTGCTATGACCGCCTGGGGACAGGCTAATAGCAATCAGCCCCAGCATTTT. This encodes CSAMTAWGQANSNQPQHF.

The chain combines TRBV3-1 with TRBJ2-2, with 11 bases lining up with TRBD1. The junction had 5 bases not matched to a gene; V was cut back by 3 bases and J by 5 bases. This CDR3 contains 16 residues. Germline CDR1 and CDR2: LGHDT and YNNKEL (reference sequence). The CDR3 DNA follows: TGTGCCAGCAGCCAGCGAGGGACAGGGGGGACCGGGGAGCTGTTTTTT. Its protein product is CASSQRGTGGTGELFF.

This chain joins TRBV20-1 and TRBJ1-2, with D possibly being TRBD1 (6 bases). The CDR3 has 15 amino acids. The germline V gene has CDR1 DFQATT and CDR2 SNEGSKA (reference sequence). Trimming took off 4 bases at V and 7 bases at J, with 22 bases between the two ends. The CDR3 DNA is TGCAGTGCTACTGGGGGACACCTTCAAGGCCCTGGCTACACCTTC. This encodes CSATGGHLQGPGYTF.

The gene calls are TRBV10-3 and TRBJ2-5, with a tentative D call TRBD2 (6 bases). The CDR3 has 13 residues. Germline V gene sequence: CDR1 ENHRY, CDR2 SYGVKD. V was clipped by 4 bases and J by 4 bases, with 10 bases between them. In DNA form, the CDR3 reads TGTGCCATCAGTGGGGGGACTTTAGAGACCCAGTACTTC. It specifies CAISGGTLETQYF.